Each of the 16 T cell receptor beta chains below was sequenced from the same sample in a study of blood T cell repertoires in COVID-19. Libraries were prepared by immunoSEQ multiplex PCR; TCRdb keeps only in-frame clonotypes and omits some of them. The sample yields roughly 180,000 clones, around 80% seen once. The sequenced material came from PBMCs or T cells enriched from blood (not recorded which). The origin of the receptors is a man aged 60 to 69 who had been exposed to COVID-19.

This chain connects TRBV6-5 to TRBJ1-2; TRBD1 agrees at 8 bases. There are 14 residues in the CDR3. Unmatched junction bases numbered 6, after V lost 2 bases and J lost 7 bases. Looked up from germline, CDR1 is MNHEY and CDR2 is SVGAGI. The CDR3 is CASSYGGQVPGYTF. CDR3 DNA: TGTGCCAGCAGTTACGGGGGACAGGTACCTGGCTACACCTTC.

This sequence joins TRBV4-1 and TRBJ2-7; 16 nucleotides align to TRBD2. Germline values: CDR1 MGHRA, CDR2 YSYEKL. This CDR3 comprises 16 residues. Trimming cost V 2 bases and J 12 bases; bases outside gene matches: 10. CDR3 nucleotide sequence: TGCGCCAGCAGCCAAATTTTCCGGGGACTAGCGGGAGGGGTGTACTTC. Residues: CASSQIFRGLAGGVYF.

This clone showed up just a few times. The CDR3 spells CAWNWLGGMNTEAFF. The CDR3 DNA sequence: TGTGCCTGGAATTGGTTAGGGGGTATGAACACTGAAGCTTTCTTT. This chain connects TRBV30 to TRBJ1-1; possible D gene TRBD1, 6 bases. CDR3 size: 15 residues. V was clipped by 4 bases and J by 0 bases, with 15 bases between them. Germline V CDR1 and CDR2: GTSNPN, SVGIG (reference sequence).

The rearrangement uses TRBV29-1 and TRBJ1-5, with TRBD1 as a possible D gene (6 bases). Trimming cost V 4 bases and J 3 bases, with 7 bases left between them. Germline CDR1 SQVTM, CDR2 ANQGSEA. The CDR3 runs 12 residues. CDR3 DNA: TGCAGCGTTGTGGGGGCCAATCAGCCCCAGCATTTT. Translation: CSVVGANQPQHF.

The chain links TRBV28 to TRBJ1-2; the D is unclear. Germline loops: CDR1 MDHEN, CDR2 SYDVKM. V was clipped by 5 bases and J by 7 bases, with 11 bases between them. This CDR3 comprises 12 residues. This CDR3 reads CASSSSLLGYTF. Here the CDR3 DNA reads TGTGCCAGCAGTAGCTCCCTCCTTGGCTACACCTTC.

This chain joins TRBV5-4 and TRBJ1-4; D is unresolved. The V end lost 4 bases, the J end lost 4 bases, and 11 bases lay between the germline ends. The CDR3 runs 14 residues. CDR1 is SGHNT and CDR2 is YYREEE in the germline V gene (reference sequence). CDR3 sequence: CASSPTPYNEKLFF. Written as DNA, the CDR3 is TGTGCCAGCAGCCCTACTCCGTATAATGAAAAACTGTTTTTT.

The chain uses TRBV20-1 and TRBJ1-4, with no clear D. V was cut by 3 bases and J by 0 bases, with 8 bases left in between. The V gene's germline CDR1 is DFQATT and CDR2 SNEGSKA (reference sequence). This CDR3 contains 14 residues. The CDR3 protein is CSASADATNEKLFF. The CDR3 DNA follows: TGCAGTGCTAGTGCAGATGCAACTAATGAAAAACTGTTTTTT.

V usage is TRBV28 and J usage is TRBJ2-7; 9 positions match TRBD1. V lost 6 bases to trimming and J lost 2 bases; unmatched junction nucleotides: 5. The CDR3 is made up of 14 amino acids. Germline-derived CDR1 and CDR2 are MDHEN and SYDVKM. The CDR3 spells CASSQQGAPYEQYF. The CDR3 DNA follows: TGTGCCAGCAGCCAACAGGGGGCTCCCTACGAGCAGTACTTC.

V usage is TRBV27 and J usage is TRBJ1-6; 9 positions agree with TRBD1. V trimming: 5 bases; J trimming: 9 bases; junction bases outside the gene matches: 8. This CDR3 has 15 amino acids. The germline gives CDR1 MNHEY, CDR2 SMNVEV (reference sequence). The CDR3 sequence is CASSPTGQGISPLHF. The CDR3 bases are TGTGCCAGCAGTCCGACCGGACAGGGGATTTCACCCCTCCACTTT.

This chain uses TRBV3-1 (or the pseudogene TRBV3-2) with TRBJ2-6; no clear D gene. CDR3 length equals 15 residues. Germline V gene sequence: CDR1 LGHDT, CDR2 YNNKEL (reference sequence). Trimming took off 4 bases at V and 0 bases at J, with 7 bases between the two ends. CDR3 sequence (DNA): TGTGCCAGCAGCCCCGTGGCCTCTGGGGCCAACGTCCTGACTTTC. It encodes CASSPVASGANVLTF.

This chain uses TRBV29-1 with TRBJ2-2, with TRBD2 matching over 8 bases. CDR1 and CDR2 from the germline V gene are SQVTM and ANQGSEA. V lost 7 bases and J lost 2; bases outside the gene matches: 9. This CDR3 has 15 residues. The CDR3 DNA reads TGCAGCGGAAGGGGGAGCGGGAGTAACACCGGGGAGCTGTTTTTT. It yields the protein CSGRGSGSNTGELFF.

This chain joins TRBV28 and TRBJ1-4, with a tentative D call TRBD1 (6 bases). V dropped 2 bases and J dropped 8 bases, with 12 bases sitting between them. Germline lookup yields CDR1 MDHEN and CDR2 SYDVKM. The CDR3 runs to 14 residues. The CDR3 DNA reads as TGTGCCAGCAGTTTAACAGGGTCGGGCGAAAAACTGTTTTTT. Its protein is CASSLTGSGEKLFF.

This clone was picked up one time. This rearrangement joins TRBV11-3 to TRBJ1-2, with D possibly being TRBD1 (6 bases). Trimming left V 5 bases short and J 4 bases short, with 8 bases between. Per the germline V gene, CDR1 is SGHNT and CDR2 is YENEEA. This CDR3 is built from 12 residues. CDR3 in DNA: TGTGCCAGCAGCGGGGGCCGCTATGGCTACACCTTC. Protein product: CASSGGRYGYTF. The full variable domain, its missing parts supplied by reference TRBV11-3 and TRBJ1-2, is EAGVVQSPRYKIIEKKQPVAFWCNPISGHNTLYWYLQNLGQGPELLIRYENEEAVDDSQLPKDRFSAERLKGVDSTLKIQPAELGDSAVYLCASSGGRYGYTFGSGTRLTVV.

V usage is TRBV6-5 and J usage is TRBJ1-2, with a weak D call TRBD1 (6 bases). Germline CDR1 reads MNHEY; CDR2 reads SVGAGI. There are 11 residues in the CDR3. V lost 10 bases, J lost 6 bases, and 12 bases lay in between. The CDR3 loop reads CATSGVDGYTF. The DNA of the CDR3 is TGTGCCACCTCAGGGGTTGATGGCTACACCTTC.

CDR3 loop: CASSRTGQSNQPQHF. CDR3 DNA sequence: TGTGCCAGCAGCCGCACGGGACAGTCTAATCAGCCCCAGCATTTT. The chain couples TRBV3-1 (or the pseudogene TRBV3-2) to TRBJ1-5, with TRBD1 matching 7 bases. Germline CDR1 is LGHDT and CDR2 is YNNKEL (reference sequence). J was trimmed by 4 bases and V by 4 bases; bases with no gene match: 7. The CDR3 is 15 amino acids.

This rearrangement joins TRBV27 to TRBJ1-2, with TRBD1 identical over 9 bases. The germline CDR1 and CDR2 sequences are MNHEY and SMNVEV (reference sequence). Trimming cost V 6 bases and J 6 bases; bases outside gene matches: 2. The CDR3 has 12 amino acids. CDR3 bases: TGTGCCAGCAGCAGGACAGGGGATGGCTACACCTTC. Translation gives CASSRTGDGYTF.